This entry concerns a single T cell receptor (beta chain). Trimming removed 4 bases from V and 3 bases from J, with 13 bases in between. The CDR3 spans 15 residues. Germline lookup yields CDR1 LNHNV and CDR2 YYDKDF (reference sequence). RNA transcripts yielded amplified TCR beta CDR3 regions. TCR CDR3 regions were first amplified by RT-PCR with HTBI primers. TCRdb re-analysed the multiplex PCR reads in MiXCR, keeping a single row per CDR3 protein. Seen here are around 350,000 distinct CDR3 sequences, around 15% observed once, and the top ten hold 15% to 20%. The sample is drawn from a study of T cells in Graves' hyperthyroidism and ophthalmopathy.

The J gene is TRBJ1-3, the V gene TRBV15; D perhaps matches TRBD1 (5 bases). Sequencing used blood. This sequence was found in a woman younger than 45 with Graves' ophthalmopathy. The CDR3 coding sequence is TGTGCCACCAGCACGCCGTGGGGGATTGGAAACACCATATATTTT. The encoded protein is CATSTPWGIGNTIYF.